The entry below gives a single T cell receptor beta chain sequence along with its context. What it binds is not known. This entry is derived from a study of CD8+ T cells in alopecia areata. General study points: Resident alphabeta T-cell populations of normal skin are likewise subject to sequencing in scalp samples. Relative to normal scalp, lesional scalp, especially alopecia totalis/universalis, showed higher clonality.

cDNA prepared by RNA extraction and subsequent reverse transcription served as the template for sequencing. Sequenced by immunoSEQ multiplex PCR; TCRdb stores in-frame clones only, minus some. The sample lists roughly 150,000 clones; approximately 60% were seen once. Germline CDR1 and CDR2: MGHDK and SYGVNS. The CDR3 has 15 amino acids. The J segment lost 7 bases and the V segment lost 1 base, leaving 7 bases of the junction unmatched. The sorting of PBMCs gave CD4+ and CD8+ T cells. The TCR originated in a human donor in good health. The sample taken for sequencing was CD4+ T cells sorted from blood. V usage is TRBV25-1 and J usage is TRBJ2-7, with TRBD1 matching over 10 bases. CDR3 bases: TGTGCCAGCAGTGAATCGGGGACAGGGGTGGGGGAGCAGTACTTC. The encoded protein is CASSESGTGVGEQYF.